One and the same sample provided the 32 T cell receptor beta chains below, sequenced in a study of shared clonotypes between healthy human individuals. Sequenced by immunoSEQ multiplex PCR; TCRdb stores in-frame clones only, minus some. The sample holds about 2.5 million clones, 92% seen once. Sample: naive CD4+ T cells from PBMCs. Subset: CD45RA+ positively selected. The receptor source for this set is a man aged 18 to 29 in good health. Some clones in this sample may be carry-over from other donors' samples.

The genes are TRBV4-2 and TRBJ2-1, with a weak D call TRBD2 (7 bases). CDR1 and CDR2 (germline): LGHNA, YNFKEQ. The CDR3 is 15 residues long. Trimming shortened V by 0 bases and J by 13 bases, and 19 bases separated the two germline ends. In nucleotides, the CDR3 is TGTGCCAGCAGCCAAGATTCCGTGAGGGGGGGCTCCCAGTTCTTC. It yields the protein CASSQDSVRGGSQFF.

V gene TRBV6-1 combines with J gene TRBJ2-1; 13 nucleotides agree with TRBD2. Per the germline V gene, CDR1 is MNHNS and CDR2 is SASEGT. The CDR3 extends over 15 amino acids. Unmatched junction bases numbered 7, after V lost 7 bases and J lost 7 bases. CDR3 bases: TGTGCCAGCACTACGGGACTAGCGGGATTAAATGAGCAGTTCTTC. Amino acid sequence: CASTTGLAGLNEQFF.

This chain uses TRBV19 with TRBJ1-5; D uncertain. Per germline, CDR1 LNHDA and CDR2 SQIVND (reference sequence). V gave up 3 bases and J gave up 2 bases, with 8 bases separating them. The CDR3 consists of 14 residues. The CDR3 spells CASSMTRGNQPQHF. The CDR3 region has the DNA TGTGCCAGTAGTATGACGCGGGGCAATCAGCCCCAGCATTTT.

This chain uses TRBV7-8 with TRBJ2-4; 8 bases align to TRBD2. The CDR3 has 18 amino acids. Looked up from germline, CDR1 is SGHVS and CDR2 is FQNEAQ. Losses at the gene ends were 6 bases for V and 0 bases for J; bases not matched to a gene: 13. The CDR3 reads CASSHRREEALAKNIQYF. DNA for the CDR3: TGTGCCAGCAGTCATCGGCGGGAGGAGGCTTTAGCCAAAAACATTCAGTACTTC.

The V gene is TRBV15, the J gene TRBJ1-2; no definite D call. Germline V gene lookup returns CDR1 LNHNV and CDR2 YYDKDF (reference sequence). The CDR3 runs to 15 residues. Trimming shortened V by 3 bases and J by 4 bases, and 15 bases separated the two germline ends. CDR3 region: CATSSDPGSRYGYTF. Here the CDR3 DNA reads TGTGCCACCAGCAGTGACCCCGGGTCGCGCTATGGCTACACCTTC.

The chain recombines TRBV5-3 with TRBJ2-5; perhaps TRBD2 as D (5 bases). TRBV5-3 is noted as an ORF with a role that remains uncertain. The CDR3 is 14 residues long. With 5 bases removed from V and 5 bases from J, the gap between germline ends came to 16 bases. This CDR3 is CARSTVRAQETQYF. CDR3 sequence (DNA): TGTGCCAGAAGTACCGTGAGGGCACAGGAGACCCAGTACTTC.

The chain recombines TRBV7-9 with TRBJ1-2, with D maybe TRBD1 (5 bases). The V end lost 0 bases, the J end lost 8 bases, and 10 bases lay between the germline ends. The CDR3 sequence is 13 residues long. Germline V gene sequence: CDR1 SEHNR, CDR2 FQNEAQ (reference sequence). The CDR3 DNA follows: TGTGCCAGCAGCTTAGCAGGGGCGCAGGGCTACACCTTC. It encodes CASSLAGAQGYTF.

This chain joins TRBV10-1 and TRBJ2-3; 10 positions agree with TRBD2. Germline lookup yields CDR1 WNHNN and CDR2 SYGVQD (reference sequence). V dropped 4 bases and J dropped 1; count of bases not matched to a gene: 5. The CDR3 is 16 residues long. CDR3 residues: CASSGAGTSGTDTQYF. CDR3 nucleotides: TGCGCCAGCAGTGGTGCCGGGACTAGCGGCACAGATACGCAGTATTTT.

V gene TRBV27 combines with J gene TRBJ2-7; 10 bases are shared with TRBD2. The CDR3 runs 15 residues. Germline trimming cut 4 bases from V and 3 bases from J; bases unmatched to any gene: 6. Germline V gene sequence: CDR1 MNHEY, CDR2 SMNVEV (reference sequence). The chain's CDR3 is CASSYSSGSVYEQYF. CDR3 nucleotides: TGTGCCAGCAGTTATTCTAGCGGGAGCGTCTACGAGCAGTACTTC.

DNA of the CDR3: TGTGCCAGCAGCTCAGGGACAGCCGGACCTGGAAACACCATATATTTT. It encodes CASSSGTAGPGNTIYF. The J gene is TRBJ1-3, the V gene TRBV5-6; 7 bases fit TRBD1. The V segment lost 3 bases and the J segment 2 bases; nucleotides outside the gene matches: 8. This CDR3 region has 16 residues. From germline, CDR1 is SGHDT and CDR2 YYEEEE. The complete variable domain, with remaining parts taken from reference TRBV5-6 and TRBJ1-3, reads DAGVTQSPTHLIKTRGQQVTLRCSPKSGHDTVSWYQQALGQGPQFIFQYYEEEERQRGNFPDRFSGHQFPNYSSELNVNALLLGDSALYLCASSSGTAGPGNTIYFGEGSWLTVV.

A single count supports this clone. V gene TRBV19 combines with J gene TRBJ1-2; D remains unclear. This CDR3 spans 13 amino acids. Germline-derived CDR1 and CDR2 are LNHDA and SQIVND (reference sequence). V was cut by 4 bases and J by 0 bases, with 6 bases left in between. CDR3 DNA: TGTGCCAGTAGTACACAAACTAACTATGGCTACACCTTC. Translated, it gives CASSTQTNYGYTF. The full variable domain, its missing parts supplied by reference TRBV19 and TRBJ1-2, is DGGITQSPKYLFRKEGQNVTLSCEQNLNHDAMYWYRQDPGQGLRLIYYSQIVNDFQKGDIAEGYSVSREKKESFPLTVTSAQKNPTAFYLCASSTQTNYGYTFGSGTRLTVV.

This clone was counted a single time. The J gene is TRBJ2-7, the V gene TRBV4-1; D is perhaps TRBD2 (6 bases). V was clipped by 0 bases and J by 3 bases, with 12 bases between them. Looked up from germline, CDR1 is MGHRA and CDR2 is YSYEKL. CDR3 length: 15 residues. The CDR3 loop reads CASSQDVGDFYEQYF. CDR3 DNA: TGCGCCAGCAGCCAAGATGTCGGGGACTTCTACGAGCAGTACTTC.

The chain combines TRBV6-1 with TRBJ2-5; 11 bases fit TRBD2. This CDR3 has 13 amino acids. Trimming at V came to 10 bases and at J to 9 bases, leaving 10 bases not matched to a gene. Germline CDR1 and CDR2: MNHNS and SASEGT. CDR3 nucleotide sequence: TGTGCCACGCGACTAGCGGGAAGGTTGGCCCAGTACTTC. Translation gives CATRLAGRLAQYF.

The chain employs TRBV4-3 and TRBJ1-2; D not resolved. The V gene's germline CDR1 is LGHNA and CDR2 YSLEER. The CDR3 loop spans 14 amino acids. V lost 0 bases and J 4 bases, leaving 9 bases between the germline ends. In nucleotides, the CDR3 is TGCGCCAGCAGCCAAGAACGAGTTAGCTATGGCTACACCTTC. Translating gives CASSQERVSYGYTF.

The table lists this clone with a few counts. This sample also contains other DNA sequences that code for the same CDR3. The chain employs TRBV4-3 and TRBJ2-2; possibly TRBD2 for D (5 bases). The CDR3 is 16 amino acids. CDR1 and CDR2 (germline): LGHNA, YSLEER. Trimming pared 0 bases from V and 2 bases from J, leaving 10 bases between. The CDR3 loop reads CASSQESGLNTGELFF. The DNA of the CDR3 is TGCGCCAGCAGCCAAGAGTCGGGGTTAAACACCGGGGAGCTGTTTTTT.

This clone was observed a handful of times. The chain carries TRBV2 and TRBJ1-2; unclear D gene. V was pared by 4 bases and J by 7 bases, with 16 bases between. Per the germline V gene, CDR1 is SNHLY and CDR2 is FYNNEI. The CDR3 is 14 residues long. The CDR3 loop reads CASSGIEVGGGYTF. The CDR3 nucleotides are TGTGCCAGCAGTGGGATCGAGGTAGGAGGTGGCTACACCTTC.

The rearrangement links TRBV25-1 to TRBJ2-7, with D perhaps TRBD1 or TRBD2 (5 bases each). The V gene's germline CDR1 is MGHDK and CDR2 SYGVNS. The CDR3 spans 15 residues. Trimming pared 4 bases from V and 0 bases from J, leaving 13 bases between. CDR3: CASSAARGPSYEQYF. The CDR3 DNA is TGTGCCAGCAGTGCGGCACGGGGCCCCTCCTACGAGCAGTACTTC.

The J gene is TRBJ2-2, the V gene TRBV12-5, with D maybe TRBD2 (5 bases). Germline V lookup: CDR1 LGHNT, CDR2 FRNRAP. This CDR3 spans 17 amino acids. V was shortened by 6 bases and J by 5 bases, with 22 bases between the two germline ends. Here the CDR3 DNA reads TGTGCTAGTGGACTAGTTGATCATTATCGGAAAACCGGGGAGCTGTTTTTT. This sequence encodes CASGLVDHYRKTGELFF.

The genes are TRBV7-9 and TRBJ1-2; D possibly corresponds to TRBD1 (6 bases). The CDR3 runs to 14 residues. V was pared by 5 bases and J by 2 bases, with 12 bases between. Germline lookup yields CDR1 SEHNR and CDR2 FQNEAQ (reference sequence). CDR3 residues: CASSRAGANYGYTF. CDR3 coding DNA: TGTGCCAGCAGCCGTGCGGGGGCCAACTATGGCTACACCTTC.

The J gene is TRBJ2-2, the V gene TRBV19; D is undetermined. V shed 6 bases and J shed 0 bases, with 14 bases lying between them. The CDR3 length is 16 residues. Germline V gene sequence: CDR1 LNHDA, CDR2 SQIVND (reference sequence). CDR3 in amino acids: CASSPARVANTGELFF. The CDR3 nucleotides read TGTGCCAGTAGCCCCGCACGGGTCGCGAACACCGGGGAGCTGTTTTTT.

The chain couples TRBV28 to TRBJ1-1; TRBD1 might be the D (6 bases). V dropped 5 bases and J dropped 1 base, with 14 bases sitting between them. The CDR3 runs to 15 residues. CDR1 and CDR2 from the germline V gene are MDHEN and SYDVKM. The CDR3 DNA reads TGTGCCAGCAGTCCCCCCCCGGGGGCGAACACTGAAGCTTTCTTT. It specifies CASSPPPGANTEAFF.

The chain employs TRBV11-2 and TRBJ2-1; no reliable D call. The CDR3 runs 14 residues. The germline CDR1 and CDR2 sequences are SGHAT and FQNNGV. V lost 4 bases and J lost 3, with 10 bases in between. The CDR3 bases are TGTGCCAGCAGCTCCCGACCAAACTACAATGAGCAGTTCTTC. Translation: CASSSRPNYNEQFF. Full variable domain (missing parts from reference TRBV11-2 and TRBJ2-1): EAGVAQSPRYKIIEKRQSVAFWCNPISGHATLYWYQQILGQGPKLLIQFQNNGVVDDSQLPKDRFSAERLKGVDSTLKIQPAKLEDSAVYLCASSSRPNYNEQFFGPGTRLTVL.

This clone was observed once. The chain has TRBV5-4 and TRBJ2-4; D possibly corresponds to TRBD2 (7 bases). The CDR3 totals 17 residues. V shed 0 bases and J shed 5 bases, with 18 bases lying between them. Looked up from germline, CDR1 is SGHNT and CDR2 is YYREEE (reference sequence). Here the CDR3 DNA reads TGTGCCAGCAGCTTGGGGGGAGGGGGGACCCCCCAAAACATTCAGTACTTC. This translates into CASSLGGGGTPQNIQYF.

The chain recombines TRBV28 with TRBJ2-6; D unresolved. The CDR3 is 16 amino acids. V was shortened by 5 bases and J by 0 bases, with 11 bases between the two germline ends. Germline V gene data show CDR1 as MDHEN and CDR2 as SYDVKM. In nucleotides, the CDR3 is TGTGCCAGCAGTCAAAGAAGCTACTCTGGGGCCAACGTCCTGACTTTC. As protein: CASSQRSYSGANVLTF. The full variable domain, in which reference TRBV28 and TRBJ2-6 provide the parts outside the CDR3, is DVKVTQSSRYLVKRTGEKVFLECVQDMDHENMFWYRQDPGLGLRLIYFSYDVKMKEKGDIPEGYSVSREKKERFSLILESASTNQTSMYLCASSQRSYSGANVLTFGAGSRLTVL.

This chain uses TRBV19 with TRBJ2-5, with 8 bases identical to TRBD1. CDR1 LNHDA and CDR2 SQIVND come from the germline V gene (reference sequence). Trimming took 7 bases from V and 2 from J; bases not matched to a gene: 9. The CDR3 length is 15 residues. The CDR3: CASNTQGASQETQYF. The CDR3, as DNA: TGTGCCAGTAACACCCAGGGGGCATCTCAAGAGACCCAGTACTTC.

As for this clone: In the same sample, other DNA sequences code for this CDR3. The chain couples TRBV9 to TRBJ2-1, with 8 nucleotides matching TRBD2. The CDR3 length is 15 residues. Germline loops: CDR1 SGDLS, CDR2 YYNGEE. Trimming at V came to 0 bases and at J to 3 bases, leaving 2 bases not matched to a gene. CDR3 sequence: CASSVAGGGYNEQFF. The CDR3 DNA sequence: TGTGCCAGCAGCGTAGCGGGAGGGGGCTACAATGAGCAGTTCTTC.

This sequence joins TRBV4-1 and TRBJ2-5, with D unresolved. The germline V gene has CDR1 MGHRA and CDR2 YSYEKL. Trimming pared 1 base from V and 1 base from J, leaving 7 bases between. The CDR3 contains 14 residues. CDR3 sequence reads: CASSQGWTQETQYF. The CDR3, as DNA: TGCGCCAGCAGCCAAGGTTGGACCCAAGAGACCCAGTACTTC.

This clone was detected only once. CDR3 residues: CASSYSQGAWEKLFF. The CDR3, as DNA: TGTGCCAGCAGTTACTCACAGGGGGCATGGGAAAAACTGTTTTTT. This chain connects TRBV6-6 to TRBJ1-4; TRBD1 matches at 9 bases. The CDR3 contains 15 residues. CDR1 and CDR2 from the germline V gene are MNHNY and SVGAGI (reference sequence). The trim removed 0 bases at V and 8 bases at J, leaving 4 bases unmatched.

This clone was recorded once. Within the sample, other DNA sequences also encode this same CDR3. The rearrangement joins TRBV6-1 to TRBJ2-7; 9 bases match TRBD1. V shed 1 base and J 2 bases; nucleotides not matched to a gene: 3. This CDR3 contains 15 residues. Germline lookup yields CDR1 MNHNS and CDR2 SASEGT. The chain's CDR3 is CASSEVGQGTYEQYF. CDR3 DNA sequence: TGTGCCAGCAGTGAAGTGGGACAGGGTACCTACGAGCAGTACTTC.

The chain links TRBV5-1 to TRBJ2-7, with D perhaps matching TRBD2 (5 bases). CDR1 and CDR2 (germline): SGHRS, YFSETQ. This CDR3 contains 15 residues. Trimming left V 4 bases short and J 5 bases short, with 19 bases between. The CDR3 reads CASSLTTRTAHEQYF. In nucleotides, the CDR3 is TGCGCCAGCAGCCTTACGACAAGGACTGCGCACGAGCAGTACTTC.

Only one count was recorded for this clone. Other DNA sequences in this sample translate to the same CDR3. The CDR3 DNA reads TGTGCCAGCAGCTTAGTCCTTGCGACAGATACGCAGTATTTT. Translation gives CASSLVLATDTQYF. The V gene is TRBV7-2, the J gene TRBJ2-3; D ambiguous. This CDR3 is built from 14 residues. Germline V lookup: CDR1 SGHTA, CDR2 FQGNSA. V shed 1 base and J shed 3 bases, with 8 bases lying between them.

The chain carries TRBV29-1 and TRBJ2-5; D is undetermined. V lost 3 bases to trimming and J lost 1 base, with 9 bases between them. Germline lookup yields CDR1 SQVTM and CDR2 ANQGSEA. The CDR3 has 13 residues. The CDR3, as DNA: TGCAGCGTTGAGGTACAGCTCCAAGAGACCCAGTACTTC. It translates to CSVEVQLQETQYF.